The sequence of this T cell receptor (beta chain) was determined in a study of T cells after yellow fever vaccination. Many counts were recorded for this clonotype. Its antigen is as yet unknown. The CDR3 totals 19 residues. V lost 2 bases and J 4 bases, leaving 24 bases between the germline ends. Per the germline V gene, CDR1 is WSHSY and CDR2 is SAAADI. Conversion of TCR transcripts into cDNA relied on 5'RACE template switching, which added a universal primer site and UMIs. TCRdb called the 5' RACE reads again in MiXCR, with one record for every CDR3 protein. The sample lists over 130,000 distinct CDR3 sequences, 7.7% occurring once. Broader study findings: A small share of clonotypes appeared in both CD4 and CD8 compartments.

The specimen comprised CD4+ T cells sorted from PBMCs, sampled 5 days after the yellow fever booster vaccination. This clonotype was sampled from a man aged 25-45 years who received the YFV17D yellow fever vaccine. The chain has TRBV10-2 and TRBJ1-5, with unresolved D. The CDR3 bases are TGCGCCAGCAGTGAGCCCCAATCCCCGCATTTGCTTCTGAATCAGCCCCAGCATTTT. Its protein is CASSEPQSPHLLLNQPQHF.